One and the same sample provided the 27 T cell receptor beta chains below, sequenced in a study of identical twins. TCRdb recomputed calls from the 5' RACE reads with MiXCR, one row per CDR3 protein. The sample lists 200,000 to 250,000 distinct CDR3 sequences, under 10% occurring once. These data are also associated with another study on yellow fever vaccine responses in identical twins.

Sequenced material: memory (CD45RO+) T cells sorted from blood. These receptor sequences come from a woman under 30 in good health.

The chain recombines TRBV20-1 with TRBJ2-3; D is undetermined. Germline V gene lookup returns CDR1 DFQATT and CDR2 SNEGSKA (reference sequence). V lost 3 bases, J lost 1 base, and 11 bases lay in between. The CDR3 spans 14 residues. The CDR3 protein is CSASESARTDTQYF. In DNA, the CDR3 is TGCAGTGCTAGTGAATCGGCCCGCACAGATACGCAGTATTTT.

The V and J genes are TRBV18 and TRBJ2-5; no firm D call. The V gene lost 2 bases and the J gene lost 1 base, with 5 bases spanning the gap. CDR3 length: 13 amino acids. Germline loops: CDR1 KGHSH, CDR2 LQKENI. CDR3 coding DNA: TGTGCCAGCTCACCAACGGTCCAAGAGACCCAGTACTTC. It codes for CASSPTVQETQYF.

This clonotype was observed many times. The V gene is TRBV28, the J gene TRBJ1-2; D remains unclear. V dropped 4 bases and J dropped 2 bases, with 8 bases sitting between them. The length of the CDR3 is 13 residues. Germline V gene data show CDR1 as MDHEN and CDR2 as SYDVKM. The CDR3, as DNA: TGTGCCAGCAGTTCCCCTCCGAACTATGGCTACACCTTC. Residues: CASSSPPNYGYTF.

The chain uses TRBV12-3 or TRBV12-4 and TRBJ2-3; the D call may be TRBD1 or TRBD2 (5 bases each). This CDR3 contains 15 residues. Between the trimmed V and J ends, which lost 3 bases and 0 bases, there was a span of 10 bases. The CDR3 DNA follows: TGTGCCAGCAGTTTGAGGGGAGAAAGCACAGATACGCAGTATTTT. Amino acid sequence: CASSLRGESTDTQYF.

This clonotype was counted ten times or more. The CDR3 DNA reads TGTGCCAGCAGTTTTACGACAGGGGGCAGGGATACGCAGTATTTT. Protein: CASSFTTGGRDTQYF. The chain links TRBV27 to TRBJ2-3; 10 bases match TRBD1. V was clipped by 3 bases and J by 6 bases; unmatched bases: 6. The CDR3 is 15 residues long. In germline, CDR1 is MNHEY, CDR2 SMNVEV (reference sequence).

The chain has TRBV12-3 or TRBV12-4 and TRBJ2-1; 7 positions agree with TRBD2. J was trimmed by 4 bases and V by 3 bases; bases with no gene match: 6. This CDR3 contains 15 residues. CDR3 coding DNA: TGTGCCAGCAGTTTCTGGGAGGGGAAGTACAATGAGCAGTTCTTC. The encoded protein is CASSFWEGKYNEQFF.

This clonotype was seen a few times. J is TRBJ2-5 and V is TRBV29-1; perhaps TRBD2 as D (6 bases). This CDR3 is 15 amino acids long. V lost 2 bases to trimming and J lost 1 base, with 14 bases between them. Germline V lookup: CDR1 SQVTM, CDR2 ANQGSEA. The DNA for the CDR3 is TGCAGCGTTGAACTAGGAGGGTCCGGCCAAGAGACCCAGTACTTC. Translation gives CSVELGGSGQETQYF.

This clonotype was observed many times. This chain links TRBV4-3 with TRBJ1-2; 8 bases agree with TRBD1. Losses at the gene ends were 3 bases for V and 5 bases for J; bases not matched to a gene: 5. This CDR3 region has 14 residues. CDR1 LGHNA and CDR2 YSLEER come from the germline V gene. The CDR3 coding sequence is TGCGCCAGCAGCCAGGACAGGGTTGGGTATGGCTACACCTTC. It codes for CASSQDRVGYGYTF.

This clonotype was detected many times. The chain couples TRBV12-3 or TRBV12-4 to TRBJ2-4, with D tentatively TRBD1 (5 bases). V lost 2 bases, J lost 9 bases, and 11 bases lay in between. The CDR3 is made up of 13 amino acids. In DNA, the CDR3 is TGTGCCAGCAGTTTAACCAGGGATGGCATTCAGTACTTC. As protein: CASSLTRDGIQYF.

This clonotype came up a few times. The genes are TRBV12-3 or TRBV12-4 and TRBJ2-1; D is unclear. This CDR3 spans 15 amino acids. V lost 7 bases and J lost 3, with 16 bases in between. The DNA for the CDR3 is TGTGCCAGCACCTTTGTCGAGATCTTCTACAATGAGCAGTTCTTC. It specifies CASTFVEIFYNEQFF.

The table lists this clonotype with many counts. The rearrangement links TRBV10-3 to TRBJ1-2; D not certain. CDR1 and CDR2 from the germline V gene are ENHRY and SYGVKD. The CDR3 covers 13 residues. V was pared by 0 bases and J by 8 bases, with 10 bases between. In DNA form, the CDR3 reads TGTGCCATCAGTGAGTCCCGGGTTAGGGGCTACACCTTC. Residues: CAISESRVRGYTF.

At least ten counts were recorded for this clonotype. The chain joins TRBV5-5 to TRBJ2-3; D remains unclear. CDR3 length equals 14 residues. Deletions cut 5 bases from V and 4 bases from J, with 14 bases between. Germline assignment: CDR1 SGHKS and CDR2 YYEKEE (reference sequence). CDR3 amino acids: CASRRNGDSDTQYF. The DNA for the CDR3 is TGTGCCAGCAGACGAAACGGAGACTCAGATACGCAGTATTTT.

This clonotype was counted only a few times. The rearrangement links TRBV28 to TRBJ1-5; maybe TRBD1 (6 bases). Germline-derived CDR1 and CDR2 are MDHEN and SYDVKM. Trimming left V 6 bases short and J 7 bases short, with 13 bases between. The length of the CDR3 is 13 residues. In DNA form, the CDR3 reads TGTGCCAGCAGACACAGGGTCGAGCAGCCCCAGCATTTT. Translation: CASRHRVEQPQHF.

The chain joins TRBV20-1 to TRBJ1-2, with 12 bases aligning to TRBD1. In germline, CDR1 is DFQATT, CDR2 SNEGSKA (reference sequence). CDR3 size: 14 residues. The trim removed 2 bases at V and 6 bases at J, leaving 4 bases unmatched. The chain's CDR3 is CSARTGQGANGYTF. The CDR3 bases are TGCAGTGCTAGAACGGGACAGGGGGCGAATGGCTACACCTTC.

The V call is TRBV13, the J call TRBJ1-3; tentative D call: TRBD1 (5 bases). V lost 3 bases, J lost 4 bases, and 10 bases lay in between. Per germline, CDR1 PRHDT and CDR2 FYEKMQ (reference sequence). The CDR3 has 14 residues. The CDR3 DNA sequence: TGTGCCAGCAGCTTGCGCCAGGGCGGAAACACCATATATTTT. As protein: CASSLRQGGNTIYF. Using reference TRBV13 and TRBJ1-3 for the parts outside the CDR3, the full variable domain is AAGVIQSPRHLIKEKRETATLKCYPIPRHDTVYWYQQGPGQDPQFLISFYEKMQSDKGSIPDRFSAQQFSDYHSELNMSSLELGDSALYFCASSLRQGGNTIYFGEGSWLTVV.

This clonotype was counted only a few times. V and J are TRBV6-5 and TRBJ2-5; TRBD1 aligns across 8 bases. The germline CDR1 and CDR2 sequences are MNHEY and SVGAGI. V shed 2 bases, J shed 4 bases, and the junction held 6 bases outside the gene matches. This CDR3 region has 15 residues. Written as DNA, the CDR3 is TGTGCCAGCAGTTACGACAGGGGTGGGGGAGAGACCCAGTACTTC. Translated: CASSYDRGGGETQYF.

The chain uses TRBV7-2 and TRBJ2-7, with TRBD2 matching over 12 bases. The ends lost 5 bases at V and 1 base at J; junction bases unmatched: 3. The CDR3 spans 15 residues. Germline V gene lookup returns CDR1 SGHTA and CDR2 FQGNSA. The CDR3 nucleotides are TGTGCCAGCAGCAGGACTAGCGGGGAGTCCTACGAGCAGTACTTC. This encodes CASSRTSGESYEQYF.

The chain joins TRBV11-2 to TRBJ1-2, with 9 bases matching TRBD1. CDR1 and CDR2 from the germline V gene are SGHAT and FQNNGV. The CDR3 runs 18 residues. V trimming: 3 bases; J trimming: 0 bases; junction bases outside the gene matches: 11. This CDR3 is CASSFIGTGLRPNYGYTF. In DNA form, the CDR3 reads TGTGCCAGCAGCTTTATCGGGACAGGGCTCAGACCTAACTATGGCTACACCTTC.

This clonotype was recorded many times. This sequence joins TRBV7-9 and TRBJ2-3, with TRBD2 matching over 8 bases. The trim removed 5 bases at V and 6 bases at J, leaving 10 bases unmatched. The CDR3 contains 15 residues. CDR1 and CDR2 from the germline V gene are SEHNR and FQNEAQ (reference sequence). The CDR3 loop is CASSRPGLAKDTQYF. CDR3 nucleotides: TGTGCCAGCAGCCGCCCAGGACTAGCAAAGGATACGCAGTATTTT.

This clonotype turned up a few times. The rearrangement links TRBV20-1 to TRBJ1-2; D is uncertain. The CDR3 runs to 11 residues. Germline V gene sequence: CDR1 DFQATT, CDR2 SNEGSKA (reference sequence). Trimming left V 4 bases short and J 2 bases short, with 5 bases between. CDR3 DNA sequence: TGCAGTGCTACCGCCAACTATGGCTACACCTTC. Amino acids: CSATANYGYTF.

J is TRBJ2-5 and V is TRBV21-1; TRBD1 is the table's D call and was not checked against the DNA. TRBV21-1 is tagged as a pseudogene. This CDR3 is 16 amino acids long. CDR3 residues: CASSKGVGTGQETQYF. Here the CDR3 DNA reads TGTGCCAGCAGCAAAGGAGTAGGGACGGGCCAAGAGACCCAGTACTTC.

The J gene is TRBJ2-1, the V gene TRBV12-3 or TRBV12-4; 11 nucleotides align to TRBD2. The junction had 6 bases not matched to a gene; V was cut back by 6 bases and J by 2 bases. The CDR3 runs 16 residues. The chain's CDR3 is CASSQRLAGPYNEQFF. The CDR3 DNA sequence: TGTGCCAGCAGCCAAAGACTAGCGGGGCCCTACAATGAGCAGTTCTTC.

V is TRBV27 and J is TRBJ2-7; 10 positions match TRBD1. J was trimmed by 5 bases and V by 10 bases; bases with no gene match: 14. Germline V gene sequence: CDR1 MNHEY, CDR2 SMNVEV (reference sequence). The CDR3 extends over 15 amino acids. The CDR3 reads CATTPLGTGADEQYF. The DNA for the CDR3 is TGTGCCACAACACCCCTCGGGACAGGGGCCGACGAGCAGTACTTC.

The chain uses TRBV7-2 and TRBJ2-7, with TRBD2 matching 10 bases. The CDR3 length is 15 residues. The germline gives CDR1 SGHTA, CDR2 FQGNSA. J lost 3 bases, V lost 1 base, and 3 bases had no gene match. Here the CDR3 DNA reads TGTGCCAGCAGCTTAGTGGTAGCGGGGGGCTACGAGCAGTACTTC. As protein: CASSLVVAGGYEQYF.

As regards this clonotype: Just one base apart from a much larger clone, this may be a read error. The V and J genes are TRBV20-1 and TRBJ2-1; perhaps D is TRBD1 or TRBD2 (5 bases each). Germline lookup yields CDR1 DFQATT and CDR2 SNEGSKA (reference sequence). This CDR3 comprises 16 residues. The CDR3: CSARNPGTVSLNERFF. The CDR3 DNA reads as TGCAGTGCTAGGAACCCCGGGACGGTGAGCTTGAATGAGCGGTTCTTC.

The V call is TRBV27, the J call TRBJ2-4; tentatively, D is TRBD1 (5 bases). Germline CDR1 MNHEY, CDR2 SMNVEV (reference sequence). The CDR3 has 15 residues. The germline V and J ends were trimmed by 6 bases and 5 bases, with 17 bases remaining between them. The CDR3 coding sequence is TGTGCCAGCAGCCCCGCGGCCAAAGGGGAAAACATTCAGTACTTC. Translated: CASSPAAKGENIQYF.

This clonotype has only a few counts. The CDR3 region is CASSRRLKSPETQYF. CDR3 DNA sequence: TGTGCCAGCTCACGACGGCTTAAATCCCCCGAGACCCAGTACTTC. The gene calls are TRBV18 and TRBJ2-5; D is unresolved. This CDR3 is built from 15 residues. The V end was cut by 4 bases, the J end by 5 bases, with 17 bases between. In germline, CDR1 is KGHSH, CDR2 LQKENI.